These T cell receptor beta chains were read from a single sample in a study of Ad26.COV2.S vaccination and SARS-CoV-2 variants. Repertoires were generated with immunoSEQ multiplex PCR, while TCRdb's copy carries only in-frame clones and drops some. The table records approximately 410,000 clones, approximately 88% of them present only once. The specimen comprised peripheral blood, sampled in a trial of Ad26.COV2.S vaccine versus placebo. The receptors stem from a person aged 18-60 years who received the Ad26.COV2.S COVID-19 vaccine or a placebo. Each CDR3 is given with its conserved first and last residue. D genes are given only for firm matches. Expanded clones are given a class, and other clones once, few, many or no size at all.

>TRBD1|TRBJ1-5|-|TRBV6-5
TGTGCCAGCAGTTACTATGGGACAGGGGCTAATCAGCCCCAGCATTTT
CASSYYGTGANQPQHF
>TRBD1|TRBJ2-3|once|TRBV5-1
TGCGCCAGCAGCCGACAGGGGGCTTGGGATACGCAGTATTTT
CASSRQGAWDTQYF
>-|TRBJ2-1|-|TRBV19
TGTGCCAGTAGTGAAACGGGACAAGCCTACAATGAGCAGTTCTTC
CASSETGQAYNEQFF
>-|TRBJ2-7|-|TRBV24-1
TGTGCCACCAGTGAGGGACACTCCTACGAGCAGTACTTC
CATSEGHSYEQYF
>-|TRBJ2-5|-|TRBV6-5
TGTGCCAGCAGAGGTCAAGCAGGGACCCAGTACTTC
CASRGQAGTQYF
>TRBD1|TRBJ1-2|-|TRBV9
TGTGCCAGCAGCGCCGGGGGACAGTGGGACTATGGCTACACCTTC
CASSAGGQWDYGYTF
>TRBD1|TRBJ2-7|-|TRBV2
TGTGCCAGCAGTGATTGGACAGGGGGTTACGAGCAGTACTTC
CASSDWTGGYEQYF
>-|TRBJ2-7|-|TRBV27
TGTGCCAGCAGGGCTTCACTATCCTACGAGCAGTACTTC
CASRASLSYEQYF
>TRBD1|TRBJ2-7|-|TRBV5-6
TGTGCCAGCAGTACAGGGGGCTCCTACGAGCAGTACTTC
CASSTGGSYEQYF
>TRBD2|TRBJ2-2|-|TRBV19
TGTGCCAGTACCCTTCTCAGTATGCGGGGGTCACTCTACACCGGGGAGCTGTTTTTT
CASTLLSMRGSLYTGELFF
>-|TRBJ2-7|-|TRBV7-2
TGTGCCAGCAGTTCTCCGGGTATCGGCGGGGAGCAGTACTTC
CASSSPGIGGEQYF
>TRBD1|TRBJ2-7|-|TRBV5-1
TGCGCCAGCAGCTTGGGAGGACAGGGGTCCAACGAGCAGTACTTC
CASSLGGQGSNEQYF
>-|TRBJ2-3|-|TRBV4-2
TGTGCCAGCAGCCAAGATACCCCAGGGTCGAGCACAGATACGCAGTATTTT
CASSQDTPGSSTDTQYF
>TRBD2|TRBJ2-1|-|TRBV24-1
TGTGCCACCAGTGATTTCGGGAGGGGCTCCTACAATGAGCAGTTCTTC
CATSDFGRGSYNEQFF
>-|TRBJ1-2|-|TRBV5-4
TGTGCCAGCAGCCTGTATCCGGGCGATAACTATGGCTACACCTTC
CASSLYPGDNYGYTF
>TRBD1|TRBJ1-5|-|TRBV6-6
TGTGCCAGCATTTTCGACAGGGATCAGCCCCAGCATTTT
CASIFDRDQPQHF
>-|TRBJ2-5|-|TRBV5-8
TGTGCCAGCAGCTTTCGGGGCCAAGAGACCCAGTACTTC
CASSFRGQETQYF
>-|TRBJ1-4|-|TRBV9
TGTGCCAGCAGCACGTCCGGGGCAACTAATGAAAAACTGTTTTTT
CASSTSGATNEKLFF
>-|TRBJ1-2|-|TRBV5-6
TGTGCCAGCAGCTGGTACTACCCCGTGCGGGGCTACACCTTC
CASSWYYPVRGYTF
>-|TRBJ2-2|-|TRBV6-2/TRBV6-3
TGTGCCAGCAGTTACGCCCGGGCGGGTGTAACCGGGGAGCTGTTTTTT
CASSYARAGVTGELFF
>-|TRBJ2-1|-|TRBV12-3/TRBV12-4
TGTGCCAGCAGTTTGGGAGGTGAGCAGTTCTTC
CASSLGGEQFF
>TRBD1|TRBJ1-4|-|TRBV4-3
TGCGCCAGCAGCGTTCGGGCAGGGGGCGTAGCTAATGAAAAACTGTTTTTT
CASSVRAGGVANEKLFF
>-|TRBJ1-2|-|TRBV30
TGTGCCTGGACAAAGACAGAGGACTATGGCTACACCTTC
CAWTKTEDYGYTF
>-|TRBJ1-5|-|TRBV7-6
TGTGCCAGCAGCTTATCTAAGGGACCCCAGCATTTT
CASSLSKGPQHF
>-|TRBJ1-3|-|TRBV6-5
TGTGCCAGCAGTTACGCGGATCTCTCTGGAAACACCATATATTTT
CASSYADLSGNTIYF
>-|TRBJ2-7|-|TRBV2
TGTGCCAGCAGTGCGGGCCCAACTAGTGAGCAGTACTTC
CASSAGPTSEQYF
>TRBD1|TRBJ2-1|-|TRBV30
TGTGCCTGGATTCAGGGGGCAAATGAGCAGTTCTTC
CAWIQGANEQFF
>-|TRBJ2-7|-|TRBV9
TGTGCCAGCAGCGTAACTGGGAATAGCTACGAGCAGTACTTC
CASSVTGNSYEQYF
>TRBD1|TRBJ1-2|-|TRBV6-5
TGTGCCAGCAGTTACTCGCGCCAGGGGGGTGACTATGGCTACACCTTC
CASSYSRQGGDYGYTF
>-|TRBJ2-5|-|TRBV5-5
TGTGCCAGCAGCCCCCCCCCGGCGGAGACCCAGTACTTC
CASSPPPAETQYF
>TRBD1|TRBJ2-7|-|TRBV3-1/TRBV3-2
TGTGCCAGCAGCCAGGGACAGGGGTACTACGAGCAGTACTTC
CASSQGQGYYEQYF
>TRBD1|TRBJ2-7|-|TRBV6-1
TGTGCCAGCAGTGAATGGCAGGGGGCAAACGAGCAGTACTTC
CASSEWQGANEQYF
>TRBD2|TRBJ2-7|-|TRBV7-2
TGTGCCAGCAGCTTAGCGCGGCGGGGGAACGAGCAGTACTTC
CASSLARRGNEQYF
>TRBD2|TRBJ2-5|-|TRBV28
TGTGCCAGCAGTTTATTAGTTGCGGGGGGTCCAAAAGGGGAGACCCAGTACTTC
CASSLLVAGGPKGETQYF
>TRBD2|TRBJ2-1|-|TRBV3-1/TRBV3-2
TGTGCCAGCAGCCAAACTAGCGGGGTCAGGTCGGCCAATGAGCAGTTCTTC
CASSQTSGVRSANEQFF
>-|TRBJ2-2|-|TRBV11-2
TGTGCCAGCAGCTTATCAGGGACCAACACCGGGGAGCTGTTTTTT
CASSLSGTNTGELFF
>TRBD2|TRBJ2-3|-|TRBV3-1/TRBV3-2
TGTGCCAGCAGCCAAGCTAGCGGGGGAGATACGCAGTATTTT
CASSQASGGDTQYF
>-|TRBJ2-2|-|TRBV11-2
TGTGCCAGCATACGGTACGCAGGGTTGGACACCGGGGAGCTGTTTTTT
CASIRYAGLDTGELFF
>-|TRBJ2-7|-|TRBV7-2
TGTGCCAGCAGCCCCGCAGGGGCCCCCTACGAGCAGTACTTC
CASSPAGAPYEQYF
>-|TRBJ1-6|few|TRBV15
TGTGCCACCAGCAGCGACAGAGTGAGCTCCTATAATTCACCCCTCCACTTT
CATSSDRVSSYNSPLHF
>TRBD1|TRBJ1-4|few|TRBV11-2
TGTGCCAGCAGCTTCGGACAGGGTGGCAAACTGTTTTTT
CASSFGQGGKLFF
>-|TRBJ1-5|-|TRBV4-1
TGCGCCAGCAGCCTGGGGTGGGACAGCAATCAGCCCCAGCATTTT
CASSLGWDSNQPQHF
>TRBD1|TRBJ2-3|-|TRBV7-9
TGTGCCAGCAGTCATCCGGGACAGGGCACAGATACGCAGTATTTT
CASSHPGQGTDTQYF
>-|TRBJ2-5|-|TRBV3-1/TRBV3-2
TGTGCCAGCAGCCAAGTGAATGCTAGGGCGGAGACCCAGTACTTC
CASSQVNARAETQYF
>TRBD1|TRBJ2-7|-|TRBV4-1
TGCGCCAGCAGACGGGACAGTTCCTACGAGCAGTACTTC
CASRRDSSYEQYF
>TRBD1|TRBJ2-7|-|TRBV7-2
TGTGCCAGCAGCGATCGGACAGGGGGGGACGAGCAGTACTTC
CASSDRTGGDEQYF
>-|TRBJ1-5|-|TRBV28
TGTGCCAGCATCGGAGATCAGCCCCAGCATTTT
CASIGDQPQHF
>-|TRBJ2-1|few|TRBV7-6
TGTGCCAGCTCGTTGGGGCGTGGGCCCTACAATGAGCAGTTCTTC
CASSLGRGPYNEQFF
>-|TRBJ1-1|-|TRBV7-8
TGTGCCAGCACCTTAGGCGGGGGTGGTACTGAAGCTTTCTTT
CASTLGGGGTEAFF
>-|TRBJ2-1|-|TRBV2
TGTGCCAGCAGTAGGGCAGGGGTTGGCAATGAGCAGTTCTTC
CASSRAGVGNEQFF
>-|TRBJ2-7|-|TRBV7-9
TGTGCCAGCAGCTTAATTCAGGCTGCCTCCTACGAGCAGTACTTC
CASSLIQAASYEQYF
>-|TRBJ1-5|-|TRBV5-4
TGTGCCAGCAGCTTGGGGGGAAGGACCAATCAGCCCCAGCATTTT
CASSLGGRTNQPQHF
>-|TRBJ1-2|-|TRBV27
TGTGCCAGCAGTTTTTCCGGAAGGGACGGCAGGAACTATGGCTACACCTTC
CASSFSGRDGRNYGYTF
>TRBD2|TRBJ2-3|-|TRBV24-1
TGTGCCACCAGTGAGTCGGGACTACCCACAGATACGCAGTATTTT
CATSESGLPTDTQYF
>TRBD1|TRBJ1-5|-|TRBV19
TGTGCCAGTAACTCCGGGACAGGGGATTTTTATCAGCCCCAGCATTTT
CASNSGTGDFYQPQHF